The sample holds one count of the clone carrying this T cell receptor beta chain. Its antigen is unidentified. This sample was included in a study of CD8+CD57+ T cells in acquired aplastic anemia. Study-wide context: The sorted CD4+ and CD8+ cells yielded an average approximately 3.2 ug of DNA. Notes on the study in general: Found in both controls and patients were around 29 CD8+ CDR3 sequences.

TCR beta VDJ and CDR3 were profiled, and genomic DNA was the template. MiXCR, applied by TCRdb to the reads, yields one record per CDR3 protein. The table lists 180,000 or so distinct CDR3 sequences, roughly 48% of them singletons, with about 1.2% in the top ten. Individuals selected for sequencing had exhibited CD8+CD57+ cell expansion on flow cytometry. Severe acquired aplastic anemia was present in every patient. The CDR3 is 14 amino acids. The V end lost 3 bases, the J end lost 10 bases, and 16 bases lay between the germline ends. Germline values: CDR1 DFQATT, CDR2 SNEGSKA (reference sequence). This receptor was obtained from a human donor with aplastic anemia. The sample taken for sequencing was sorted CD4+, CD8+, or CD8+CD57+ T cells (not recorded which) from PBMCs. The chain is built from TRBV20-1 and TRBJ1-6, with a tentative D call TRBD1 (6 bases). CDR3 loop: CSASGGASGSPLHF. As DNA, the CDR3 is TGCAGTGCTAGTGGGGGGGCGTCGGGGTCACCCCTCCACTTT.